One sample yielded the 14 T cell receptor beta chains listed below, sequenced in a study of T cells after yellow fever vaccination. TCRdb redid the calling of the 5' RACE reads with MiXCR, one entry per CDR3 protein. The data contain some 420,000 distinct CDR3 sequences, approximately 19% of them singletons. Sequencing was performed on PBMCs, taken before the yellow fever booster vaccination. Receptor source: a man in his late teens or twenties who received the YFV17D yellow fever vaccine.

This clonotype was counted a few times. J is TRBJ1-2 and V is TRBV6-5; 9 positions agree with TRBD1. The length of the CDR3 is 14 residues. The V and J ends lost 8 bases and 4 bases, in that order; junction bases with no gene match: 8. Per the germline V gene, CDR1 is MNHEY and CDR2 is SVGAGI. CDR3: CASRYRGLGYGYTF. CDR3 nucleotides: TGTGCCAGCCGCTACAGGGGGCTCGGCTATGGCTACACCTTC.

The V gene is TRBV10-2, the J gene TRBJ2-2, with 9 bases matching TRBD1. V was clipped by 6 bases and J by 6 bases; unmatched bases: 8. CDR1 and CDR2 (germline): WSHSY, SAAADI. The CDR3 length is 15 residues. This CDR3 is CASRETGGYAGELFF. In DNA form, the CDR3 reads TGCGCCAGCAGAGAGACAGGGGGTTATGCCGGGGAGCTGTTTTTT.

This chain joins TRBV6-5 and TRBJ2-2; D possibly corresponds to TRBD2 (5 bases). Germline V lookup: CDR1 MNHEY, CDR2 SVGAGI. V was cut by 6 bases and J by 7 bases, with 15 bases left in between. This CDR3 contains 14 residues. CDR3 sequence: CASSSTSDGGELFF. DNA for the CDR3: TGTGCCAGCAGCTCTACTAGTGACGGCGGGGAGCTGTTTTTT.

This chain uses TRBV6-6 with TRBJ2-7, with D maybe TRBD1 (6 bases). The CDR3 consists of 14 residues. Trimming shortened V by 0 bases and J by 3 bases, and 9 bases separated the two germline ends. CDR1 is MNHNY, CDR2 SVGAGI, per germline (reference sequence). The CDR3 DNA reads as TGTGCCAGCAGTTACTCGAGCAGGGGCTACGAGCAGTACTTC. It specifies CASSYSSRGYEQYF.

As DNA, the CDR3 is TGCGCCAGCAGTGAGAAGACGGTCTTTAATGAAAAACTGTTTTTT. It yields the protein CASSEKTVFNEKLFF. J is TRBJ1-4 and V is TRBV10-1; no clear D gene. V dropped 2 bases and J dropped 4 bases, with 11 bases sitting between them. The germline gives CDR1 WNHNN, CDR2 SYGVQD (reference sequence). The CDR3 totals 15 residues.

J is TRBJ2-7 and V is TRBV6-6, with a possible D match to TRBD2 (6 bases). CDR1 MNHNY and CDR2 SVGAGI come from the germline V gene (reference sequence). The CDR3 length is 13 residues. V was pared by 2 bases and J by 2 bases, with 7 bases between. The CDR3 DNA reads as TGTGCCAGCAGTTACGGCGGGACCTACGAGCAGTACGTC. Its protein is CASSYGGTYEQYV.

This clonotype was recorded many times. This chain uses TRBV4-1 with TRBJ2-5, with D tentatively TRBD1 or TRBD2 (6 bases each). The V and J ends lost 2 bases and 0 bases respectively, with 22 bases between them. The CDR3 consists of 19 residues. Per germline, CDR1 MGHRA and CDR2 YSYEKL. The DNA of the CDR3 is TGCGCCAGCAGCCAATCAATAGGAAGTCCCGGGGGCTACCAAGAGACCCAGTACTTC. Its translation: CASSQSIGSPGGYQETQYF.

This clonotype was counted only a few times. The gene calls are TRBV10-3 and TRBJ1-1; D is possibly TRBD1 (6 bases). The V end was cut by 5 bases, the J end by 0 bases, with 10 bases between. Germline values: CDR1 ENHRY, CDR2 SYGVKD. This CDR3 has 14 residues. The CDR3 DNA follows: TGTGCCATCAGTTGGGACACCGTGAACACTGAAGCTTTCTTT. Protein: CAISWDTVNTEAFF.

The chain employs TRBV6-2 or TRBV6-3 and TRBJ2-1; D is perhaps TRBD2 (6 bases). The CDR3 runs 15 residues. CDR1 is MNHEY, CDR2 SVGEGT, per germline. Trimming shortened V by 7 bases and J by 5 bases, and 18 bases separated the two germline ends. CDR3 sequence: CASTPGWAGNNEQFF. The CDR3 DNA follows: TGTGCCAGCACCCCCGGGTGGGCGGGGAACAATGAGCAGTTCTTC.

This chain connects TRBV9 to TRBJ2-5; D gene unclear. Germline V gene data show CDR1 as SGDLS and CDR2 as YYNGEE. Trimming took 0 bases from V and 5 from J, leaving 14 bases between them. The CDR3 is made up of 15 amino acids. The CDR3 DNA follows: TGTGCCAGCAGCGTAGTGGGGTCCATTACGGAGACCCAGTACTTC. Amino acids: CASSVVGSITETQYF.

This chain joins TRBV4-2 and TRBJ1-3; D is perhaps TRBD1 (5 bases). With 0 bases removed from V and 3 bases from J, the gap between germline ends came to 12 bases. The CDR3 has 16 amino acids. Germline lookup yields CDR1 LGHNA and CDR2 YNFKEQ. CDR3 bases: TGTGCCAGCAGCCAAGAGGGGCGAAGGGTTGGAAACACCATATATTTT. It yields the protein CASSQEGRRVGNTIYF.

There are a few counts of this clonotype. CDR3: CASSLVAARDRAQFF. The CDR3 nucleotides read TGTGCCAGCAGTTTAGTAGCCGCCCGGGACAGGGCTCAGTTCTTC. This chain links TRBV12-3 or TRBV12-4 with TRBJ2-1; TRBD1 matches at 9 bases. Unmatched junction bases numbered 11, after V lost 1 base and J lost 13 bases. There are 15 residues in the CDR3.

The V call is TRBV12-5, the J call TRBJ2-1; D not resolved. V lost 1 base and J 4 bases, leaving 5 bases between the germline ends. Germline CDR1 reads LGHNT; CDR2 reads FRNRAP. This CDR3 contains 13 residues. The CDR3 DNA follows: TGTGCTAGTGGTTTGGGACGGTACAATGAGCAGTTCTTC. Translated, it gives CASGLGRYNEQFF.

The chain uses TRBV12-3 or TRBV12-4 and TRBJ2-3, with 8 bases identical to TRBD1. Germline trimming cut 3 bases from V and 2 bases from J; bases unmatched to any gene: 4. There are 15 residues in the CDR3. CDR3 region: CASSLRQGITDTQYF. CDR3 coding DNA: TGTGCCAGCAGTTTGAGACAGGGGATCACAGATACGCAGTATTTT.